Each of the 19 T cell receptor beta chains below was sequenced from the same sample in a study of CD8 T cells in ankylosing spondylitis. MiXCR, applied by TCRdb to the 5' RACE reads, yields one record per CDR3 protein. Of about 250,000 distinct CDR3 sequences listed, about 30% are singletons. Sequenced input: blood, either unsorted or a sorted T cell fraction (not recorded which). Receptor source: a male donor with ankylosing spondylitis or in good health (not recorded which).

Ten or more counts support this clonotype. The rearrangement uses TRBV20-1 and TRBJ2-7, with a possible D match to TRBD2 (6 bases). From germline, CDR1 is DFQATT and CDR2 SNEGSKA (reference sequence). This CDR3 is built from 15 residues. V was trimmed by 0 bases and J by 3 bases, leaving 15 bases between them. The CDR3 here is CSAREGDSLVYEQYF. In DNA form, the CDR3 reads TGCAGTGCTAGAGAAGGGGACTCTCTGGTCTACGAGCAGTACTTC.

The chain links TRBV5-1 to TRBJ2-7, with D hard to call. Trimming pared 5 bases from V and 2 bases from J, leaving 11 bases between. Germline-derived CDR1 and CDR2 are SGHRS and YFSETQ. This CDR3 comprises 13 residues. The CDR3 spells CASRPLTAYEQYF. CDR3 nucleotides: TGCGCCAGCAGACCGCTTACCGCCTACGAGCAGTACTTC.

The chain couples TRBV29-1 to TRBJ2-1; D may be TRBD1 (5 bases). In germline, CDR1 is SQVTM, CDR2 ANQGSEA. This CDR3 comprises 12 residues. With 7 bases removed from V and 6 bases from J, the gap between germline ends came to 13 bases. The CDR3 loop is CSAMDTINEQFF. For the CDR3, the DNA is TGCAGCGCCATGGACACGATCAATGAGCAGTTCTTC.

This clonotype was seen a few times. The chain joins TRBV5-5 to TRBJ1-4; tentative D call: TRBD1 (5 bases). The CDR3 has 16 residues. The germline CDR1 and CDR2 sequences are SGHKS and YYEKEE (reference sequence). V was pared by 4 bases and J by 5 bases, with 18 bases between. CDR3 bases: TGTGCCAGCAGCATATCCCCGGGACCGTCGAATGAAAAACTGTTTTTT. It is translated as CASSISPGPSNEKLFF.

This clonotype has more than one count but fewer than ten. The genes are TRBV9 and TRBJ2-7; 9 bases are a match to TRBD1. Trimming cost V 0 bases and J 5 bases; bases outside gene matches: 6. The CDR3 extends over 15 amino acids. Per the germline V gene, CDR1 is SGDLS and CDR2 is YYNGEE. The chain's CDR3 is CASSVDGTGNDEQYF. DNA for the CDR3: TGTGCCAGCAGCGTAGACGGGACAGGGAACGACGAGCAGTACTTC.

The J gene is TRBJ2-1, the V gene TRBV5-1, with a weak D call TRBD2 (5 bases). This CDR3 is built from 12 residues. Looked up from germline, CDR1 is SGHRS and CDR2 is YFSETQ. Trimming cost V 3 bases and J 10 bases, with 11 bases left between them. For the CDR3, the DNA is TGCGCCAGCAGCTCAGGCGGGTCGGAGCAGTTCTTC. As protein: CASSSGGSEQFF.

This clonotype was observed a few times. This chain's CDR3 is CASSLPRLAGALYNEQFF. The CDR3, as DNA: TGTGCCAGCAGCTTGCCGAGACTAGCGGGGGCACTATACAATGAGCAGTTCTTC. This chain joins TRBV5-6 and TRBJ2-1, with 12 bases that match TRBD2. The ends lost 1 base at V and 4 bases at J; junction bases unmatched: 9. Germline CDR1 and CDR2: SGHDT and YYEEEE. The CDR3 has 18 residues.

The genes are TRBV20-1 and TRBJ2-1, with D possibly TRBD1 on 5 matching bases. The germline V gene encodes CDR1 DFQATT and CDR2 SNEGSKA (reference sequence). The CDR3 has 13 amino acids. Trimming shortened V by 6 bases and J by 3 bases, and 12 bases separated the two germline ends. The CDR3 DNA reads TGCAGTGCACCGACAGAGATCTACAATGAGCAGTTCTTC. It codes for CSAPTEIYNEQFF.

This clonotype appeared a few times. The rearrangement joins TRBV6-5 to TRBJ2-1; 11 positions match TRBD1. V trimming: 2 bases; J trimming: 8 bases; junction bases outside the gene matches: 5. The germline CDR1 and CDR2 sequences are MNHEY and SVGAGI. This CDR3 is 15 amino acids long. The CDR3 sequence is CASSYPDRGRDEQFF. DNA for the CDR3: TGTGCCAGCAGTTACCCGGACAGGGGGCGGGATGAGCAGTTCTTC.

This clonotype was seen more than once but under ten times. V usage is TRBV20-1 and J usage is TRBJ1-1; D remains unclear. The germline CDR1 and CDR2 sequences are DFQATT and SNEGSKA (reference sequence). The CDR3 is made up of 14 amino acids. The V gene lost 2 bases and the J gene lost 6 bases, with 16 bases spanning the gap. The CDR3 is CSARSPIRAAEAFF. The CDR3 DNA reads TGCAGTGCTAGAAGTCCGATAAGGGCAGCTGAAGCTTTCTTT.

This sequence joins TRBV7-2 and TRBJ1-6; no definite D call. V lost 4 bases, J lost 10 bases, and 17 bases lay in between. The CDR3 loop spans 15 amino acids. Germline V CDR1 and CDR2: SGHTA, FQGNSA. The CDR3 reads CASSSRVGYSSPLHF. The CDR3 DNA reads TGTGCCAGCAGCTCCCGAGTCGGGTATTCCTCACCCCTCCACTTT.

In its sample, this clonotype was seen a few times. The chain joins TRBV5-1 to TRBJ1-1; D unresolved. Looked up from germline, CDR1 is SGHRS and CDR2 is YFSETQ. The length of the CDR3 is 14 residues. Trimming cost V 4 bases and J 0 bases, with 10 bases left between them. The CDR3 is CASSPQNMNTEAFF. The CDR3 DNA follows: TGCGCCAGCAGCCCACAGAACATGAACACTGAAGCTTTCTTT.

This clonotype was recorded many times. The chain carries TRBV29-1 and TRBJ2-1, with no clear D. CDR1 and CDR2 from the germline V gene are SQVTM and ANQGSEA. The CDR3 covers 11 residues. V dropped 1 base and J dropped 7 bases, with 5 bases sitting between them. Written as DNA, the CDR3 is TGCAGCGTTGAAGTAGAGAATGAGCAGTTCTTC. Translating gives CSVEVENEQFF.

This sequence joins TRBV5-5 and TRBJ2-2; unclear D gene. Trimming took off 1 base at V and 0 bases at J, with 10 bases between the two ends. The CDR3 is made up of 16 amino acids. CDR1 and CDR2 from the germline V gene are SGHKS and YYEKEE (reference sequence). CDR3 loop: CASSLWFISNTGELFF. The CDR3 DNA reads as TGTGCCAGCAGCTTGTGGTTCATTTCGAACACCGGGGAGCTGTTTTTT.

This clonotype was seen only once. This sequence joins TRBV5-4 and TRBJ2-3; tentative D call: TRBD2 (6 bases). Germline CDR1 SGHNT, CDR2 YYREEE (reference sequence). The CDR3 covers 14 residues. Trimming shortened V by 6 bases and J by 6 bases, and 17 bases separated the two germline ends. The CDR3 DNA reads as TGTGCCAGCAAGTGGGGCGGGGCTCTTGATACGCAGTATTTT. Its protein is CASKWGGALDTQYF.

The chain combines TRBV11-2 with TRBJ2-2, with TRBD1 identical over 9 bases. This CDR3 region has 14 residues. In germline, CDR1 is SGHAT, CDR2 FQNNGV. With 3 bases clipped from V and 6 bases from J, the junction kept 2 bases outside the gene matches. The chain's CDR3 is CASSFRQGAGELFF. The CDR3 DNA is TGTGCCAGCAGCTTCAGACAGGGGGCCGGGGAGCTGTTTTTT.

The J gene is TRBJ1-5, the V gene TRBV6-1; 8 nucleotides agree with TRBD1. Germline CDR1 and CDR2: MNHNS and SASEGT. V shed 6 bases, J shed 0 bases, and the junction held 7 bases outside the gene matches. This CDR3 has 16 amino acids. CDR3 sequence reads: CASRSQTGGSNQPQHF. CDR3 nucleotides: TGTGCCAGCAGATCCCAAACAGGGGGTAGCAATCAGCCCCAGCATTTT.

V is TRBV5-1 and J is TRBJ2-3; TRBD2 matches at 8 bases. The CDR3 extends over 14 amino acids. The V gene end was trimmed by 6 bases and the J gene end by 2 bases; junction bases not matched to a gene: 5. The V gene's germline CDR1 is SGHRS and CDR2 YFSETQ. The CDR3 DNA is TGCGCCAGCACCGGGGGGGCCTTCACAGATACGCAGTATTTT. Protein: CASTGGAFTDTQYF.

The CDR3 sequence is CSATQDGNQPQHF. CDR3 nucleotides: TGCAGTGCTACCCAGGACGGCAATCAGCCCCAGCATTTT. V and J are TRBV20-1 and TRBJ1-5; D not resolved. With 4 bases removed from V and 2 bases from J, the gap between germline ends came to 9 bases. This CDR3 is built from 13 residues. Germline V gives CDR1 DFQATT, CDR2 SNEGSKA (reference sequence).